This TCR beta chain was identified during a study of T cells in Graves' hyperthyroidism and ophthalmopathy. From RNA transcripts, TCR beta CDR3 regions were amplified. First-round RT-PCR targeting the TCR CDR3 was performed with the HTBI primer set. TCRdb used MiXCR to reprocess the multiplex PCR reads, holding one entry per CDR3 protein. Among about 350,000 distinct CDR3 sequences, approximately 16% were seen once, and the ten largest hold approximately 20%. CDR1 is SEHNR and CDR2 is FQNEAQ in the germline V gene (reference sequence). This CDR3 spans 17 amino acids. With V trimmed by 3 bases and J by 5 bases, 14 bases remained unmatched. The study, taken as a whole, reports: In the blood, most expanded thyroid clonotypes above 0.001 appeared as well.

A note on this clonotype: As yet, its antigen is unknown.

Used for diagnoses were clinical symptoms, serum thyroxine and TRAb, thyroid ultrasound and orbital computed tomography. Fresh peripheral blood, around 11 ml of it, supplied the PBMCs. Input material: blood. The V gene is TRBV7-9, the J gene TRBJ2-5; 8 bases are shared with TRBD1. The sequence came from a woman aged 60-75 years with Graves' ophthalmopathy. CDR3: CASSFPIGQGAFETQYF. In DNA form, the CDR3 reads TGTGCCAGCAGCTTCCCAATTGGGCAGGGGGCTTTTGAGACCCAGTACTTC. Variable domain in full (rest from reference TRBV7-9 and TRBJ2-5): DTGVSQNPRHKITKRGQNVTFRCDPISEHNRLYWYRQTLGQGPEFLTYFQNEAQLEKSRLLSDRFSAERPKGSFSTLEIQRTEQGDSAMYLCASSFPIGQGAFETQYFGPGTRLLVL.